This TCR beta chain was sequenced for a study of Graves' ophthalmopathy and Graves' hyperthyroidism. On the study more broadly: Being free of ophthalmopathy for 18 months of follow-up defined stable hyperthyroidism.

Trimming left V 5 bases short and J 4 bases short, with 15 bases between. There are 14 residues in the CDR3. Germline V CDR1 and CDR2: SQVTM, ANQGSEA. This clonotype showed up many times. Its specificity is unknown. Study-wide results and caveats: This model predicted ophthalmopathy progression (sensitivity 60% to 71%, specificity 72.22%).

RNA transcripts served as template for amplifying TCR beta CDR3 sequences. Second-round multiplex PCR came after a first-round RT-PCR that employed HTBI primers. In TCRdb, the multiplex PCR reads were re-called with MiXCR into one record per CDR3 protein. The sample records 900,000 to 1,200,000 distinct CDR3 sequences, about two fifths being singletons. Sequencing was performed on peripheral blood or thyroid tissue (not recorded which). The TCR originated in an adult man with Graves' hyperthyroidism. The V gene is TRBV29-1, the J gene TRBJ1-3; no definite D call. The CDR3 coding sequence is TGCAGCGTTCGGGCGGGAAGCTCCGGAAACACCATATATTTT. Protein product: CSVRAGSSGNTIYF.